This record concerns one T cell receptor (beta chain) sequence. The antigen it binds to is not known. It has no much larger one-base neighbor in the sample; base qualities were not kept. This record comes from a study of blood T cell repertoires in COVID-19 (TCRdb year 2020). Looking at the study overall: Samples covering the acute and convalescent phases of COVID-19 were provided by collaborators in the United States, Italy and Spain. The prospective study material was composed of cDNA or gDNA derived from T cells, B-cell-depleted T cells, or PBMCs. Subjects who had been exposed to COVID-19, were actively infected with it, or had recovered from it provided the deeply sampled blood TCRbeta repertoires that made up the dataset. A freely available public database, intended as a resource for researchers studying the immune response to SARS-CoV-2, is where the repertoires were released. Samples came from the ongoing ImmuneRACE study (first 160 participants) plus 1,254 subjects from 6 global collaborators. A de-identified subject ID, COVID-19 status, age in years and sex were almost always included in the sample metadata. HLA class I and class II types, where available, came from metadata supplied by the sample provider rather than from assay-based typing. On the study overall, not on this receptor specifically: The amount of clinical and demographic metadata varied by source and participant and was provided uncurated.

TCRbeta CDR3 regions were amplified from genomic DNA by means of the immunoSEQ Assay, a bias-controlled multiplex PCR. The authors' pipeline ran thus. Within the assay, amplification of reference gene primers was used to estimate how many nucleated cells each sample contained. Sequence reads were collapsed and filtered to measure the absolute abundance of every unique TCRbeta CDR3 rearrangement. For each sample, productive Simpson clonality was calculated as the square root of Simpson's diversity index over productive rearrangements. TCRdb mirrors the immuneACCESS table, restricted to in-frame sequences. Some clones are absent from its copies; in checked studies, under half trace to an unresolved V gene, and the reason for the others is unknown. V and J calls and clone size are those listed in that table; D and trimming were worked out from the DNA. This sample comprises 250,000 to 300,000 clones, around 82% of them detected only once. The biggest ten clones account for 5.7% of the sample.

The collaborating institutions used their own protocols to collect whole blood in K2EDTA tubes. For TCRbeta analysis, collaborator samples were shipped as frozen whole blood, as isolated PBMCs, or as DNA extracted from either sample type. Sequenced material: peripheral blood. The sequence came from a man aged 80 or over with acute or convalescent COVID-19.

Read as DNA, the sequence is TGCGCCAGCAGCCCCGGGACAGGGAGGTACGAGCAGTACTTC. This encodes CASSPGTGRYEQYF. The receptor chain draws on TRBV5-1 and TRBJ2-7; 9 middle bases align to TRBD1. V is cut back by 4 bases and J by 4 bases, with 6 bases in the junction unmatched. The CDR3, cysteine through phenylalanine, is 14 amino acids long. Of all the DNA, just the CDR3 is kept, 42 bases in frame from base 1. The germline V gene yields SGHRS for CDR1 and YFSETQ for CDR2.